This note documents a single TCR beta chain sequence. Its antigen is still unknown. A read error may explain this, as a much larger clone is one base away. This entry belongs to a study of regulatory T cells in long-lasting Graves disease. According to the study, TCR beta libraries were built with iRepertoire HTBI primers and CDR3-region Arm-PCR. Using its own MiXCR run on the multiplex PCR reads, TCRdb lists one record per CDR3 protein. The sample lists around 470,000 distinct CDR3 sequences, around 13% occurring once. V was clipped by 3 bases and J by 5 bases, with 10 bases between them. The CDR3 runs 13 residues. Germline loops: CDR1 MNHEY, CDR2 SMNVEV (reference sequence). Notes on the study in general: Gene preferences differed: TRBV28, TRBJ1-2, TRBJ2-5 in persistent cases.

The time point is: newly diagnosed GD, antithyroid drugs for less than 3 months. From PBMCs, RNA was extracted and then used to make the TCR library. The guidelines of the American Thyroid Association were the basis for diagnosing Graves' disease. Separately, the same data were catalogued under a study of T cells in Graves' hyperthyroidism and ophthalmopathy. That publication notes: The TCR CDR3 first-round RT-PCR relied on the HTBI primer set. Most thyroid clonotypes expanded above 0.001 were also detected in blood.

The TCR sequence derives from a woman aged 45 to 65 with Graves disease. Here the sequenced sample was peripheral blood mononuclear cells (PBMCs), taken at new diagnosis, from a patient treated with antithyroid drugs. The genes are TRBV27 and TRBJ1-1; D unresolved. The CDR3 loop reads CASSFNRITEAFF. DNA of the CDR3: TGTGCCAGCAGTTTCAATAGGATAACTGAAGCTTTCTTT.